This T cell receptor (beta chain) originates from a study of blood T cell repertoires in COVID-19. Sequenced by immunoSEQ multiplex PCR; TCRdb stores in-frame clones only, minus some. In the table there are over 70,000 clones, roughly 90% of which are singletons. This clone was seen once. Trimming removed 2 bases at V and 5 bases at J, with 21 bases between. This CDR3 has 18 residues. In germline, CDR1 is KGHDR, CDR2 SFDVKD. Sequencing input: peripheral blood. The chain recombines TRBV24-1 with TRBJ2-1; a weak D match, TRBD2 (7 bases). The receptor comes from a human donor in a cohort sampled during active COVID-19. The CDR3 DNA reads TGTGCCACCAGTGATTCGTGGGGAGGGGGGCTTTCAGACAATGAGCAGTTCTTC. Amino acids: CATSDSWGGGLSDNEQFF.